Shown below are 17 T cell receptor beta chains from a single sample sequenced in a study of early T cells in non-severe SARS-CoV-2 infection. TCRdb passed the 5' RACE reads through MiXCR, listing each CDR3 protein once. The table lists some 76,000 distinct CDR3 sequences, about an eighth of them singletons, with roughly an eighth in the top ten. The sequenced sample consisted of whole blood. These TCRs come from an adult who was a healthcare worker with PCR-confirmed SARS-CoV-2 infection or an uninfected control (not recorded which).

The CDR3 reads CASSLVASGRSTDTQYF. The DNA of the CDR3 is TGTGCCAGCAGCTTAGTTGCTAGCGGGAGATCCACAGATACGCAGTATTTT. The chain is built from TRBV7-8 and TRBJ2-3; TRBD2 matches 10 bases. The V gene end was trimmed by 1 base and the J gene end by 2 bases; junction bases not matched to a gene: 6. CDR3 length: 17 residues. Looked up from germline, CDR1 is SGHVS and CDR2 is FQNEAQ. Drawing the rest from reference TRBV7-8 and TRBJ2-3, the complete variable domain is GAGVSQSPRYKVAKRGQDVALRCDPISGHVSLFWYQQALGQGPEFLTYFQNEAQLDKSGLPSDRFFAERPEGSVSTLKIQRTQQEDSAVYLCASSLVASGRSTDTQYFGPGTRLTVL.

This clonotype was seen a handful of times. The V gene is TRBV7-2, the J gene TRBJ2-2; a possible D gene is TRBD1 (6 bases). The CDR3 is made up of 14 amino acids. Trimming took 3 bases from V and 4 from J, leaving 9 bases between them. Germline assignment: CDR1 SGHTA and CDR2 FQGNSA. The CDR3 loop is CASSFLRGTGELFF. The DNA for the CDR3 is TGTGCCAGCAGCTTCCTCAGGGGCACCGGGGAGCTGTTTTTT.

The table lists this clonotype with a few counts. This rearrangement joins TRBV2 to TRBJ1-1, with no clear D. This CDR3 has 17 residues. V shed 6 bases and J shed 3 bases, with 23 bases lying between them. Germline assignment: CDR1 SNHLY and CDR2 FYNNEI. CDR3 protein: CASSYNPGPDPHTEAFF. CDR3 DNA: TGTGCCAGCAGCTACAACCCCGGGCCCGACCCGCACACTGAAGCTTTCTTT.

This chain connects TRBV6-2 or TRBV6-3 to TRBJ2-1, with D unclear. Germline V CDR1 and CDR2: MNHEY, SVGEGT. V was pared by 8 bases and J by 4 bases, with 18 bases between. The CDR3 contains 15 residues. The CDR3 DNA follows: TGTGCCAGCCGGCAGTTAGCAAGCCAGTACAATGAGCAGTTCTTC. This codes for CASRQLASQYNEQFF.

This clonotype was found a few times. This chain uses TRBV12-3 or TRBV12-4 with TRBJ1-5, with 7 nucleotides matching TRBD1. Unmatched junction bases numbered 4, after V lost 1 base and J lost 7 bases. The CDR3 length is 14 residues. The DNA for the CDR3 is TGTGCCAGCAGTTTAGGGACAGGCCCCCAGCCCCAGCATTTT. Its protein product is CASSLGTGPQPQHF.

The chain employs TRBV21-1 and TRBJ2-7; TRBD1, as called in the table, went unchecked against the DNA. TRBV21-1 is classified as a pseudogene. The length of the CDR3 is 14 residues. The CDR3 DNA reads TGTGCCAGCAGCTTTCGACAGGGAGAGGACGAGCAGTACTTC. Translation: CASSFRQGEDEQYF.

This clonotype was observed a handful of times. The J gene is TRBJ2-7, the V gene TRBV19; a possible D gene is TRBD1 (6 bases). The CDR3 has 13 amino acids. Germline V gene data show CDR1 as LNHDA and CDR2 as SQIVND (reference sequence). With 5 bases removed from V and 1 base from J, the gap between germline ends came to 9 bases. DNA of the CDR3: TGTGCCAGTAGTTTCGGACAGTCCTACGAGCAGTACTTC. Amino acids: CASSFGQSYEQYF.

This clonotype was recorded at least ten times. V gene TRBV28 combines with J gene TRBJ1-1; D is undetermined. V lost 3 bases and J 2 bases, leaving 13 bases between the germline ends. This CDR3 has 15 amino acids. Germline CDR1 MDHEN, CDR2 SYDVKM. In DNA, the CDR3 is TGTGCCAGCAGTTTTACGCCCGGGCCCAACACTGAAGCTTTCTTT. It translates to CASSFTPGPNTEAFF.

This clonotype came up many times. V is TRBV4-2 and J is TRBJ2-7; 13 bases line up with TRBD2. In germline, CDR1 is LGHNA, CDR2 YNFKEQ. This CDR3 is 16 amino acids long. V lost 3 bases, J lost 3 bases, and 5 bases stayed unmatched. CDR3 nucleotide sequence: TGTGCCAGCAGCCAGGGACTAGCGGGGTTTTTCTACGAGCAGTACTTC. This encodes CASSQGLAGFFYEQYF.

The chain carries TRBV7-9 and TRBJ1-2; the D gene is possibly TRBD1 (5 bases). CDR3 length: 14 amino acids. Trimming removed 2 bases at V and 4 bases at J, with 11 bases between. Germline CDR1 and CDR2: SEHNR and FQNEAQ (reference sequence). As DNA, the CDR3 is TGTGCCAGCAGCTTAAGAGGGCAGGGCTATGGCTACACCTTC. The encoded protein is CASSLRGQGYGYTF.

This clonotype showed up many times. V is TRBV7-6 and J is TRBJ2-5; D not certain. From germline, CDR1 is SGHVS and CDR2 FNYEAQ. The CDR3 contains 11 residues. The ends were cut back, 4 bases at V and 5 bases at J, with 5 bases in the middle. CDR3 DNA: TGTGCCAGCAGCTCTGGGGAGACCCAGTACTTC. Its protein is CASSSGETQYF.

This chain uses TRBV4-2 with TRBJ1-1, with 7 bases fitting TRBD1. This CDR3 contains 14 residues. V was pared by 3 bases and J by 5 bases, with 6 bases of the junction left unmatched. CDR1 is LGHNA, CDR2 YNFKEQ, per germline. CDR3 sequence reads: CASSHPSGGTEAFF. CDR3 sequence (DNA): TGTGCCAGCAGCCATCCCTCAGGGGGAACTGAAGCTTTCTTT.

V gene TRBV13 combines with J gene TRBJ2-7; no definite D call. V shed 1 base and J shed 0 bases, with 7 bases lying between them. This CDR3 is 14 amino acids long. Germline values: CDR1 PRHDT, CDR2 FYEKMQ (reference sequence). For the CDR3, the DNA is TGTGCCAGCAGCTTAGACCTCAGCTCCTACGAGCAGTACTTC. It encodes CASSLDLSSYEQYF.

The rearrangement uses TRBV19 and TRBJ2-6; tentatively, D is TRBD1 or TRBD2 (5 bases each). Per germline, CDR1 LNHDA and CDR2 SQIVND (reference sequence). The CDR3 covers 17 residues. Trimming cost V 1 base and J 2 bases, with 12 bases left between them. CDR3 protein: CASSIAGRDAGANVLTF. CDR3 sequence (DNA): TGTGCCAGTAGTATAGCGGGCAGGGACGCTGGGGCCAACGTCCTGACTTTC.

This clonotype was seen only a few times. The chain couples TRBV7-2 to TRBJ1-2; D gene ambiguous. The V and J ends lost 5 bases and 3 bases respectively, with 16 bases between them. Germline V lookup: CDR1 SGHTA, CDR2 FQGNSA. This CDR3 has 15 amino acids. For the CDR3, the DNA is TGTGCCAGCAGCCTACACCGCGGGTCGGACTATGGCTACACCTTC. Translated, it gives CASSLHRGSDYGYTF.

In its sample, this clonotype was seen many times. The chain links TRBV3-1 to TRBJ2-6; D perhaps matches TRBD1 (5 bases). Germline loops: CDR1 LGHDT, CDR2 YNNKEL (reference sequence). The CDR3 contains 16 residues. V lost 1 base and J 0 bases, leaving 7 bases between the germline ends. Here the CDR3 DNA reads TGTGCCAGCAGCCAAGGGCAGGGCTCTGGGGCCAACGTCCTGACTTTC. Translated: CASSQGQGSGANVLTF.

The V gene is TRBV20-1, the J gene TRBJ2-3, with 9 bases fitting TRBD1. This CDR3 contains 14 residues. V gave up 5 bases and J gave up 5 bases; unmatched junction bases: 8. CDR1 is DFQATT and CDR2 is SNEGSKA in the germline V gene (reference sequence). CDR3 nucleotide sequence: TGCAGTGCTCTATACAGACAGGGGGAAGATACGCAGTATTTT. Amino acids: CSALYRQGEDTQYF.